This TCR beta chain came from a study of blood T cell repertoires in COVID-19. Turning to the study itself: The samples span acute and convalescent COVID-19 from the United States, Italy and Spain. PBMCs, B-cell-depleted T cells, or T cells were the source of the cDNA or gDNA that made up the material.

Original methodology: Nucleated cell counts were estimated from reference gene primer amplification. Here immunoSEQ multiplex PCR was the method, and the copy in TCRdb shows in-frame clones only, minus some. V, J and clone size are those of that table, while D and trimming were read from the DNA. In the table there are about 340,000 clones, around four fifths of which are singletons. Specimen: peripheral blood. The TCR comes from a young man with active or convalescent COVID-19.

CDR3 residues: CASSSEQGILINEKLFF. The CDR3 DNA reads as TGTGCCAGCAGCTCCGAGCAGGGTATACTGATTAATGAAAAACTGTTTTTT. This chain uses TRBV7-2 with TRBJ1-4; TRBD1 is a possible D gene (5 bases). The CDR3 has 17 residues. The germline V gene encodes CDR1 SGHTA and CDR2 FQGNSA. V was cut by 4 bases and J by 4 bases, with 19 bases left in between.